This T cell receptor (beta chain) was identified during a study of STAT5B mutations in CD4+ large granular lymphocyte leukemia. Buffy coats from healthy blood donors served as controls. Profiled with immunoSEQ multiplex PCR; TCRdb holds only in-frame clones, not every one. The sample holds about 45,000 clones, 80% to 90% seen once. The sequencing input was CD4+ T cells from blood buffy coats. The TCR comes from a human donor in good health.

The chain's CDR3 is CASKTRSNTGELFF. Here the CDR3 DNA reads TGTGCCAGTAAAACCCGTTCAAACACCGGGGAGCTGTTTTTT. The genes are TRBV19 and TRBJ2-2; D uncertain. Germline lookup yields CDR1 LNHDA and CDR2 SQIVND (reference sequence). The CDR3 has 14 residues. V shed 7 bases and J shed 2 bases, with 11 bases lying between them.